This T cell receptor (beta chain) originates from a study of T cell responses to AZD1222 COVID-19 vaccine. The wider study: Analysis merged second doses at about 4 or about 12 weeks. Study results and caveats: Baseline testing showed seropositivity in only 5 or 6 AZD1222 recipients. Spike-specific TCR depth and breadth grew after two AZD1222 doses. Nearly half of spike-specific TCRs reportedly target unmutated variant regions.

Worth noting for this clone: Its antigen remains unidentified.

The table came from immunoSEQ multiplex PCR; TCRdb's copy has only in-frame clones and leaves some out. The sample carries 150,000 to 190,000 clones, less than 95% recorded once. The starting material was peripheral blood, obtained on day 0 of AZD1222 vaccination. The source is an adult in good health.

This CDR3 reads CAIKGKDTQYF. The DNA of the CDR3 is TGTGCCATCAAAGGAAAGGATACGCAGTATTTT. The rearrangement joins TRBV10-3 to TRBJ2-3; D is undetermined. Germline CDR1 reads ENHRY; CDR2 reads SYGVKD. The CDR3 totals 11 residues. Trimming removed 7 bases from V and 6 bases from J, with 8 bases in between.